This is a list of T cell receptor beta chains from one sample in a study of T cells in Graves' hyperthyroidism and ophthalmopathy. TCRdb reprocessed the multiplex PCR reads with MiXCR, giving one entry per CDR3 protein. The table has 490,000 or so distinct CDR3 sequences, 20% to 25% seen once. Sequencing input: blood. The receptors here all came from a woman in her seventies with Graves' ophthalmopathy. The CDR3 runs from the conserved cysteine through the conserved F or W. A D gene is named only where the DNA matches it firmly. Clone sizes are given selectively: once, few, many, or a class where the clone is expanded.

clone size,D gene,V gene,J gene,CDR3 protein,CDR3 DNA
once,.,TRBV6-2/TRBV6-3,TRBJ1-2,CASSRTGKGGGDGYTF,TGTGCCAGCAGCCGAACGGGGAAAGGGGGAGGAGATGGCTACACCTTC
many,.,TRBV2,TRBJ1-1,CASSLDTPNTEAFF,TGTGCCAGCAGTTTGGACACTCCCAATACCGAAGCTTTCTTT
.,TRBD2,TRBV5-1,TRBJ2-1,CASSFGGRARHEQFF,TGCGCCAGCAGCTTTGGCGGGAGGGCCAGGCATGAGCAGTTCTTC
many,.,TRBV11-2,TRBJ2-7,CASSYRTAREQYF,TGTGCCAGCAGCTACCGGACAGCACGGGAGCAGTACTTC
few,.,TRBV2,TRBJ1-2,CASTARPNYGYTF,TGTGCCAGCACTGCCCGACCTAACTATGGCTACACCTTC
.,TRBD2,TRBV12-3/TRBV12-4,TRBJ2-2,CAGSFGGGNTGELFF,TGTGCCGGCAGTTTTGGCGGGGGGAACACCGGGGAGCTGTTTTTT
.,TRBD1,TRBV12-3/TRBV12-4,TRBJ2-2,CASSSSGGGNTGELFF,TGTGCCAGCAGTTCATCAGGGGGTGGGAACACCGGGGAGCTGTTTTTT
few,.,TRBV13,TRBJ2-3,CASSLGGWGESTDTQYF,TGTGCCAGCAGCTTAGGCGGTTGGGGAGAAAGCACAGATACGCAGTATTTT
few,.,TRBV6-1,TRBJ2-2,CASSEIRTSTGELFF,TGTGCCAGCAGTGAAATAAGGACCTCTACCGGGGAGCTGTTTTTT
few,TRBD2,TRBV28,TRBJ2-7,CASSRPGGIEQYF,TGTGCCAGCAGTCGCCCGGGGGGGATAGAGCAGTACTTC
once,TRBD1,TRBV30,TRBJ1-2,CAWRDRVKYGYTF,TGTGCCTGGAGGGACAGGGTAAAGTATGGCTACACCTTC
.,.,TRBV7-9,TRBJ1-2,CASSLTTEYGYTF,TGTGCCAGCAGCTTAACGACAGAGTATGGCTACACCTTC
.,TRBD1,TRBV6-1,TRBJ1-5,CASRSGQLNQPQHF,TGTGCCAGCAGATCGGGACAGCTCAATCAGCCCCAGCATTTT
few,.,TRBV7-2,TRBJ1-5,CASSLAGARNQPQHF,TGTGCCAGCAGCTTAGCGGGGGCGCGGAATCAGCCCCAGCATTTT
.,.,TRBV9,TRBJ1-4,CVSSVRWGTNEKLFF,TGTGTCAGCAGCGTCAGATGGGGAACAAATGAAAAACTGTTTTTT
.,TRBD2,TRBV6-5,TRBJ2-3,CASSYGRGGGRAVDTQYF,TGTGCCAGCAGTTACGGAAGAGGGGGCGGGAGGGCCGTGGATACGCAGTATTTT
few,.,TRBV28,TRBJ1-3,CASSLGTGTGNTIYF,TGTGCCAGCAGTTTAGGAACAGGGACTGGAAACACCATATATTTT
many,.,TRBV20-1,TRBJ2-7,CSASETRGAYEQYF,TGCAGTGCTAGTGAGACCAGGGGAGCCTACGAGCAGTACTTC